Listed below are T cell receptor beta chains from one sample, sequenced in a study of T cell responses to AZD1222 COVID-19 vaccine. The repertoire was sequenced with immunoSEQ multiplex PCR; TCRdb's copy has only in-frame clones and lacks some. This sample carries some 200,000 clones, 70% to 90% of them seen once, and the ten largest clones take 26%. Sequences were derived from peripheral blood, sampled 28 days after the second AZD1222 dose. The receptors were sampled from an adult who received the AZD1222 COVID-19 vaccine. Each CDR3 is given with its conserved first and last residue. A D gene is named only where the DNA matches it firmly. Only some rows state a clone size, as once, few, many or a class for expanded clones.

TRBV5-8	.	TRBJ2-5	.	TGTGCCAGCAGCTTGGCTGACAGGCAAGAGACCCAGTACTTC	CASSLADRQETQYF
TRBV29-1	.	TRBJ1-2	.	TGCAGCGTTGAAAGGCTACAGGGAAACTATGGCTACACCTTC	CSVERLQGNYGYTF
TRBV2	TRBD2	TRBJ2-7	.	TGTGCCAGCACCGGGAAGGGACTAGCGGCCTACTCCTACGAGCAGTACTTC	CASTGKGLAAYSYEQYF
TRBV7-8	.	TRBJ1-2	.	TGTGCCAGCAGCTTAGTGGTGGGAATCAACTATGGCTACACCTTC	CASSLVVGINYGYTF
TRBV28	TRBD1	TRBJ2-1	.	TGTGCCAGCAGTCCCTCGGGACAGGGGGCTCGGGATGAGCAGTTCTTC	CASSPSGQGARDEQFF
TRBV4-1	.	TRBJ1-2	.	TGCGCCAGCAGCCAAGATCTGGGGGACCCTAACTATGGCTACACCTTC	CASSQDLGDPNYGYTF
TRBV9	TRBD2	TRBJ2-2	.	TGTGCCAGCAGCGAATTGCGGACTAGTAGCACCGGGGAGCTGTTTTTT	CASSELRTSSTGELFF
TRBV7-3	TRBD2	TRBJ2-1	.	TGTGCCAGCAGCCCTTACACACTAGCGGGGGGGGCCCGTAACAATGAGCAGTTCTTC	CASSPYTLAGGARNNEQFF
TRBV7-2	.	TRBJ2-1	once	TGTGCCAGCAGGGTAGGTAGCAGCTCCTACAATGAGCAGTTCTTC	CASRVGSSSYNEQFF
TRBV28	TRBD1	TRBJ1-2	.	TGTGCCAGCGCTCCCCAGGGGGCCACTAACTATGGCTACACCTTC	CASAPQGATNYGYTF
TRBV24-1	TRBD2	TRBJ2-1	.	TGTGCCACCAGTGATTCCCCCCCGGGAGGGCCTAACAATGAGCAGTTCTTC	CATSDSPPGGPNNEQFF
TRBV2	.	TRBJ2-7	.	TGTGCCAGCAGTGAAAGGCGGGACTACGAGCAGTACTTC	CASSERRDYEQYF
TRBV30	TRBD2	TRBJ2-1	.	TGTGCCCGGTCAAGCGGGAGGGCCTACAATGAGCAGTTCTTC	CARSSGRAYNEQFF
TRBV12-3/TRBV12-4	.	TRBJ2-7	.	TGTGCCAGCACCCCGGGGGACAACGAGCAGTACTTC	CASTPGDNEQYF
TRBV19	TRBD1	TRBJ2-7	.	TGTGCCAGTAGTAGGGACAGGACCCAATACGAGCAGTACTTC	CASSRDRTQYEQYF
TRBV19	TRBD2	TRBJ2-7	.	TGTGCCAGTAGTACGGGAGGGAGCTCCTACGAGCAGTACTTC	CASSTGGSSYEQYF
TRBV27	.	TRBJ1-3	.	TGTGCCAGCAGCCCGACCGGGGTTCTTGGAAACACCATATATTTT	CASSPTGVLGNTIYF
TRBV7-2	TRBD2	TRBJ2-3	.	TGTGCCAGCAGCACCTATGGGGGAGGGCTGGGTACGCAGTATTTT	CASSTYGGGLGTQYF
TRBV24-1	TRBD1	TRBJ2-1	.	TGTGCCACCAGTGATTATGTCGGACAGGGGGCAAATGAGCAGTTCTTC	CATSDYVGQGANEQFF
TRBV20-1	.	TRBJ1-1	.	TGCAGTGTTCGACCCGTAACTGAAGCTTTCTTT	CSVRPVTEAFF
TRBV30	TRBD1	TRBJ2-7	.	TGTGCCTGGAGTGTAACGGACAGGGGGCGCCTGGGGCAGTACTTC	CAWSVTDRGRLGQYF
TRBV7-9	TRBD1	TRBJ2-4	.	TGTGCCAGCTCGCCGGGACAGGGGGCCAAAAACATTCAGTACTTC	CASSPGQGAKNIQYF
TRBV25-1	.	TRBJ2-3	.	TGTGCCAGCAGTACTGGCGGGGCTTACACAGATACGCAGTATTTT	CASSTGGAYTDTQYF
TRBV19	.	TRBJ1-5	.	TGTGCCAGTAAGGAGGACCCCTATAGCAATCAGCCCCAGCATTTT	CASKEDPYSNQPQHF
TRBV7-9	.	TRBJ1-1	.	TGTGCCAGCAGCCTAGGCGGGGGCACTGAAGCTTTCTTT	CASSLGGGTEAFF
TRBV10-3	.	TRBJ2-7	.	TGTGCCATCAGTCCGACTAGACGCGACGAGCAGTACTTC	CAISPTRRDEQYF
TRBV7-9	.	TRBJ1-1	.	TGTGCCAGCAGCCTCACAACGGGTACTGAAGCTTTCTTT	CASSLTTGTEAFF
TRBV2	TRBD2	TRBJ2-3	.	TGTGCCAGCAGGATGGCCCCGTACCCTAGCGGGAGTGATACGCAGTATTTT	CASRMAPYPSGSDTQYF
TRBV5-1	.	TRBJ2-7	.	TGCGCCAGCACGCGGGATTCCTACGAGCAGTACTTC	CASTRDSYEQYF
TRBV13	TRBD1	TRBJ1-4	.	TGTGCCAGCAGCTCCCGACAGGGATCACTGGGGGATGAAAAACTGTTTTTT	CASSSRQGSLGDEKLFF
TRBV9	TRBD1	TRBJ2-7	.	TGTGCCAGCAGCGCCACGACGGACAGGGTATCCGAGCAGTACTTC	CASSATTDRVSEQYF
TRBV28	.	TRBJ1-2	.	TGTGCCAGCAGCCCTCCACTATATGGCTACACCTTC	CASSPPLYGYTF
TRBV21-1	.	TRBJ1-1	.	TGTGCCAGCAGCAAAGGCCTCGGGCAAAGGAACACTGAAGCTTTCTTT	CASSKGLGQRNTEAFF
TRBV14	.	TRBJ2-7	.	TGTGCCAGCAGCCCACGGAGGGTAAGCTCCTACGAGCAGTACTTC	CASSPRRVSSYEQYF
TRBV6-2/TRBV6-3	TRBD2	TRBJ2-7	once	TGTGCCAGCAGCCGAACTACTAGCGGGAGGGGTCCGTCCTACGAGCAGTACTTC	CASSRTTSGRGPSYEQYF
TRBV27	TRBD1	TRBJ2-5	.	TGTGCCAGCAGTTTAGGGACAGGGGGCGGAAAGACCCAGTACTTC	CASSLGTGGGKTQYF